These 21 T cell receptor beta chains came from one sample sequenced in a study of cytomegalovirus exposure and HLA in healthy donors (TCRdb year 2017). Library preparation employed the immunoSEQ multiplex PCR assay. The multiplex PCR relied on a mix of 60 forward primers for TCR Vbeta segments and 13 reverse primers for TCR Jbeta segments. The table was pulled from immuneACCESS by TCRdb, which kept in-frame rearrangements only. Such tables lose some clones; where checked, under half of the loss comes from unresolved V genes, and the rest has no known cause. The sample has tens of thousands of clones on record, 75% of them singletons. Together, the top ten hold about 7.1% of the sample. The material sequenced was PBMCs. The receptors originated from a woman aged 25 to 39 in good health and CMV-seropositive.

The chain is built from TRBV10-3 and TRBJ1-6; 7 bases map to TRBD1. CDR3 length: 15 residues. CDR1 ENHRY and CDR2 SYGVKD come from the germline V gene. The V and J ends lost 3 bases and 5 bases, in that order; junction bases with no gene match: 4. CDR3 residues: CAISEVTGNNSPLHF. Here the CDR3 DNA reads TGTGCCATCAGTGAAGTGACAGGGAATAATTCACCCCTCCACTTT.

This clone has just a few counts. This rearrangement joins TRBV7-2 to TRBJ1-1; a weak D match, TRBD1 (5 bases). V lost 9 bases and J lost 5, with 19 bases in between. The CDR3 totals 14 residues. Germline CDR1 reads SGHTA; CDR2 reads FQGNSA. CDR3 nucleotide sequence: TGTGCCAGTCTCATGCCGGGGGGTAAGACTGAAGCTTTCTTT. As protein: CASLMPGGKTEAFF.

The chain employs TRBV2 and TRBJ2-7; 8 nucleotides line up with TRBD1. The CDR3 covers 15 residues. The germline gives CDR1 SNHLY, CDR2 FYNNEI. J was trimmed by 2 bases and V by 3 bases; bases with no gene match: 6. Here the CDR3 DNA reads TGTGCCAGCAGTGAGGGACAGGCGCCTACCTACGAGCAGTACTTC. The encoded protein is CASSEGQAPTYEQYF.

The chain joins TRBV6-4 to TRBJ2-3; TRBD2 matches at 8 bases. Germline loops: CDR1 MRHNA, CDR2 SNTAGT. The CDR3 has 14 amino acids. V lost 7 bases to trimming and J lost 2 bases; unmatched junction nucleotides: 5. The CDR3 loop reads CASKGLAITDTQYF. In nucleotides, the CDR3 is TGTGCCAGCAAAGGACTAGCAATCACAGATACGCAGTATTTT.

The chain has TRBV9 and TRBJ2-7, with D possibly matching TRBD2 (5 bases). This CDR3 is built from 13 residues. The germline V gene has CDR1 SGDLS and CDR2 YYNGEE. Trimming cost V 1 base and J 6 bases, with 11 bases left between them. The CDR3 DNA reads TGTGCCAGCAGCGTATCGGCTAGCAGCGAGCAGTACTTC. Translation gives CASSVSASSEQYF.

The chain employs TRBV6-1 and TRBJ1-4; D gene uncertain. With 4 bases removed from V and 0 bases from J, the gap between germline ends came to 12 bases. The length of the CDR3 is 16 residues. Germline V CDR1 and CDR2: MNHNS, SASEGT. CDR3 DNA: TGTGCCAGCAGTGTGCAGATCCTTGCAACTAATGAAAAACTGTTTTTT. Protein sequence: CASSVQILATNEKLFF.

The V gene is TRBV6-5, the J gene TRBJ2-3; 8 bases match TRBD2. V shed 4 bases, J shed 5 bases, and the junction held 5 bases outside the gene matches. CDR3 length equals 14 residues. CDR1 is MNHEY, CDR2 SVGAGI, per germline. The CDR3 spells CASSLGLGVDTQYF. The DNA for the CDR3 is TGTGCCAGCAGTTTGGGACTAGGGGTAGATACGCAGTATTTT.

This clone was seen a few times. The chain uses TRBV7-8 and TRBJ2-3; D ambiguous. From germline, CDR1 is SGHVS and CDR2 FQNEAQ. This CDR3 has 14 amino acids. Trimming shortened V by 3 bases and J by 1 base, and 8 bases separated the two germline ends. Here the CDR3 DNA reads TGTGCCAGCAGCTTTACAGTTGGCACAGATACGCAGTATTTT. Protein: CASSFTVGTDTQYF. The variable domain in full, completed from reference TRBV7-8 and TRBJ2-3, reads GAGVSQSPRYKVAKRGQDVALRCDPISGHVSLFWYQQALGQGPEFLTYFQNEAQLDKSGLPSDRFFAERPEGSVSTLKIQRTQQEDSAVYLCASSFTVGTDTQYFGPGTRLTVL.

The chain has TRBV27 and TRBJ2-7; 11 nucleotides match TRBD2. CDR3 size: 18 residues. Germline V gives CDR1 MNHEY, CDR2 SMNVEV (reference sequence). The trim removed 6 bases at V and 8 bases at J, leaving 21 bases unmatched. For the CDR3, the DNA is TGTGCCAGCAGCCGTACCGCGAGTACCGGACTAGCGGGTACGAAGCAGTACTTC. Translation gives CASSRTASTGLAGTKQYF.

The chain couples TRBV18 to TRBJ2-7; 11 positions agree with TRBD2. Germline V gives CDR1 KGHSH, CDR2 LQKENI. This CDR3 has 15 residues. V trimming: 0 bases; J trimming: 3 bases; junction bases outside the gene matches: 1. CDR3 DNA sequence: TGTGCCAGCTCACCACCGGGGACTAGCGGCTACGAGCAGTACTTC. It specifies CASSPPGTSGYEQYF.

The V gene is TRBV6-5, the J gene TRBJ1-3; maybe TRBD1 (5 bases). V was shortened by 0 bases and J by 2 bases, with 8 bases between the two germline ends. The CDR3 is 15 residues long. Per germline, CDR1 MNHEY and CDR2 SVGAGI. The CDR3 bases are TGTGCCAGCAGTTACTCAAGGGGAACTGGAAACACCATATATTTT. Protein: CASSYSRGTGNTIYF.

Ten or more counts support this clone. V is TRBV28 and J is TRBJ1-2; D is perhaps TRBD1 (5 bases). The CDR3 consists of 12 residues. Germline assignment: CDR1 MDHEN and CDR2 SYDVKM. Trimming removed 2 bases at V and 5 bases at J, with 6 bases between. CDR3 bases: TGTGCCAGCAGTTTACAGGGATATGGCTACACCTTC. Amino acid sequence: CASSLQGYGYTF.

The chain has TRBV28 and TRBJ1-5; TRBD1 might be the D (6 bases). The CDR3 loop spans 17 amino acids. Per germline, CDR1 MDHEN and CDR2 SYDVKM. V was pared by 6 bases and J by 1 base, with 19 bases between. In DNA form, the CDR3 reads TGTGCCAGCAGCTCAGGGGTCCGGAGAGAGAGCAATCAGCCCCAGCATTTT. It codes for CASSSGVRRESNQPQHF.

The chain employs TRBV6-6 and TRBJ1-6; D is unclear. V shed 6 bases and J shed 9 bases, with 15 bases lying between them. The germline V gene encodes CDR1 MNHNY and CDR2 SVGAGI (reference sequence). The CDR3 runs to 14 residues. CDR3 coding DNA: TGTGCCAGCAGCCCCGAGGTACACGGTTCACCCCTCCACTTT. Encoded protein: CASSPEVHGSPLHF.

This clone appeared once. V and J are TRBV28 and TRBJ1-6, with 9 bases fitting TRBD1. CDR3 length: 16 residues. The trim removed 2 bases at V and 8 bases at J, leaving 7 bases unmatched. Germline V lookup: CDR1 MDHEN, CDR2 SYDVKM. CDR3 bases: TGTGCCAGCAGTTTACGGGACAGGGATCTCCATTCACCCCTCCACTTT. Protein: CASSLRDRDLHSPLHF.

In nucleotides, the CDR3 is TGTGCCACCAGCAGAGATTGGGCGACTAGCGGGAGTTCGACCCAGTACTTC. Translated: CATSRDWATSGSSTQYF. V gene TRBV15 combines with J gene TRBJ2-5, with TRBD2 matching over 12 bases. This CDR3 has 17 amino acids. J lost 7 bases, V lost 0 bases, and 9 bases had no gene match. The germline V gene has CDR1 LNHNV and CDR2 YYDKDF (reference sequence).

The chain links TRBV4-2 to TRBJ1-1; D is ambiguous. Trimming pared 6 bases from V and 4 bases from J, leaving 18 bases between. Germline V gives CDR1 LGHNA, CDR2 YNFKEQ. The CDR3 loop spans 15 amino acids. The CDR3 loop is CASRPEEFGGTEAFF. CDR3 sequence (DNA): TGTGCCAGCAGGCCAGAGGAGTTTGGCGGCACTGAAGCTTTCTTT.

This clone was seen only a few times. V gene TRBV4-1 combines with J gene TRBJ2-3; D remains ambiguous. The ends were cut back, 1 base at V and 3 bases at J, with 5 bases in the middle. Germline lookup yields CDR1 MGHRA and CDR2 YSYEKL. CDR3 length: 13 amino acids. Here the CDR3 DNA reads TGCGCCAGCAGCCAAGGAGTTACAGATACGCAGTATTTT. Translation: CASSQGVTDTQYF.

J is TRBJ2-2 and V is TRBV6-1; D ambiguous. Between the trimmed V and J ends, which lost 8 bases and 4 bases, there was a span of 8 bases. This CDR3 region has 12 residues. Germline values: CDR1 MNHNS, CDR2 SASEGT. CDR3 loop: CASSWATGELFF. DNA for the CDR3: TGTGCCAGCTCATGGGCCACCGGGGAGCTGTTTTTT.

The gene calls are TRBV19 and TRBJ1-5; D may be TRBD1 (6 bases). The CDR3 sequence is 15 residues long. Between the trimmed V and J ends, which lost 7 bases and 2 bases, there was a span of 15 bases. Germline V gene lookup returns CDR1 LNHDA and CDR2 SQIVND (reference sequence). The CDR3 coding sequence is TGTGCCAGTACCCCACAGGGTATGGGCAATCAGCCCCAGCATTTT. The encoded protein is CASTPQGMGNQPQHF.

The chain joins TRBV28 to TRBJ1-1; D not resolved. There are 11 residues in the CDR3. Germline V gene lookup returns CDR1 MDHEN and CDR2 SYDVKM. Trimming removed 4 bases at V and 11 bases at J, with 11 bases between. The CDR3 here is CASSSTGLAFF. DNA of the CDR3: TGTGCCAGCAGTTCCACTGGTCTTGCTTTCTTT.